One TCR beta chain is described in this entry. The germline V gene has CDR1 SGHKS and CDR2 YYEKEE (reference sequence). With V trimmed by 4 bases and J by 5 bases, 7 bases remained unmatched. The CDR3 sequence is 14 residues long. This sample is drawn from a study of T cell changes during pregnancy in multiple sclerosis. Profiled with immunoSEQ multiplex PCR; TCRdb holds only in-frame clones, not every one. The sample has about 56,000 clones, 90% to 95% seen once. This chain joins TRBV5-5 and TRBJ2-7, with 9 bases fitting TRBD1. This TCR was sampled from a female donor with multiple sclerosis, enrolled in a pregnancy study. The source was CD4+ T cells from peripheral blood mononuclear cells, collected in the second trimester of pregnancy. The CDR3 DNA reads TGTGCCAGCAGCGCAGCCGGGACAGGGAACGAGCAGTACTTC. This sequence encodes CASSAAGTGNEQYF.